Only a few counts were recorded for the clone carrying this T cell receptor beta chain. Its antigen is not identified. These data belong to a study of vaccination and CD4 T cells after COVID-19. Study information: Cells were stimulated with overlapping spike peptide pools from SARS-CoV-2, HCoV-NL63, HCoV-OC43 and HCoV-229E.

Sequenced with the Oncomine TCR Beta short-read assay was DNA taken from cultured CD4+ T cells. From the PCR reads, TCRdb called clonotypes with MiXCR, one entry per CDR3 protein. The sample contains about 14,000 distinct CDR3 sequences, roughly 55% of which appear only once. The sample's treatment: roughly ten-day PBMC culture with coronavirus spike peptide pools or control peptides (ViraFEST assay). ViraFEST used peptide pools to expand antigen-specific T cells before TCR sequencing. V dropped 4 bases and J dropped 9 bases, with 13 bases sitting between them. This CDR3 has 13 amino acids. Germline assignment: CDR1 SGHTA and CDR2 FQGNSA.

The rearrangement uses TRBV7-2 and TRBJ2-1; tentative D call: TRBD2 (5 bases). This clonotype was sampled from a human donor who had recovered from COVID-19. The sequenced material came from CD4+ T cells from blood, cultured in vitro. CDR3 region: CASSYRPSGEQFF. The DNA for the CDR3 is TGTGCCAGCAGCTACCGTCCCAGCGGTGAGCAGTTCTTC.